This passage covers 14 T cell receptor beta chains from one sample sequenced in a study of CXCR3-negative and CXCR3-positive naive CD8 T cells. Libraries were UMI-labeled 5' RACE TRB cDNA. From the 5' RACE reads, TCRdb lists one entry per CDR3 protein and no DNA. This table lists 84,000 or so distinct CDR3 sequences. General study findings and limits: More hydrophobic TRB CDR3s occurred in CXCR3-positive than in CXCR3-negative naive cells.

The antigens of these receptors remain unknown. Sequences were obtained from naive CXCR3+ CD8+ T cells from blood. Subset meaning: CD45RO-CCR7+CD27+CD95- naive CD8+ T cells expressing CXCR3 (TNR3+). The receptor set was obtained from a human donor in good health. Some clones in this sample may be carry-over from other donors' samples.

The chain joins TRBV5-1 to TRBJ2-7; TCRdb's D gene call, TRBD1, goes unchecked for lack of DNA. The CDR3 loop spans 14 amino acids. Germline CDR1 is SGHRS and CDR2 is YFSETQ. The CDR3 sequence: CASSLEGETYEQYF.

This chain joins TRBV29-1 and TRBJ2-3; TCRdb's D call, TRBD1, is unchecked because there is no DNA. The germline V gene has CDR1 SQVTM and CDR2 ANQGSEA. This CDR3 has 14 residues. This chain's CDR3 is CSVRGQGGTDTQYF.

This chain's CDR3 is CASSIANYGSSYNEQFF. This chain links TRBV19 with TRBJ2-1. The length of the CDR3 is 17 residues. The germline V gene has CDR1 LNHDA and CDR2 SQIVND (reference sequence).

The rearrangement joins TRBV4-2 to TRBJ1-6; TCRdb designates TRBD1, a call that cannot be tested without DNA. The CDR3 runs to 17 residues. CDR1 is LGHNA and CDR2 is YNFKEQ in the germline V gene. CDR3 region: CASSQDGADRGYSPLHF.

The chain couples TRBV24-1 to TRBJ2-2. Germline V CDR1 and CDR2: KGHDR, SFDVKD. The CDR3 length is 16 residues. Here the CDR3 reads CATSDLSQSGPGELFF.

CDR3 loop: CSARDQDDSLNSPLHF. The V call is TRBV20-1, the J call TRBJ1-6. Germline-derived CDR1 and CDR2 are DFQATT and SNEGSKA (reference sequence). The CDR3 totals 16 residues.

This chain's CDR3 is CASAESETQYF. The V call is TRBV28, the J call TRBJ2-5. Per germline, CDR1 MDHEN and CDR2 SYDVKM. The CDR3 totals 11 residues.

CDR3 protein: CASSYSSSGANVLTF. This sequence joins TRBV6-5 and TRBJ2-6. Germline-derived CDR1 and CDR2 are MNHEY and SVGAGI. The CDR3 extends over 15 amino acids.

The rearrangement joins TRBV4-1 to TRBJ1-1; TCRdb outputs TRBD1, but without DNA this stays unchecked. This CDR3 has 16 residues. CDR1 is MGHRA and CDR2 is YSYEKL in the germline V gene. This chain's CDR3 is CASSQVGTGTNTEAFF.

CDR3 in amino acids: CASSLSGTRGGELFF. J is TRBJ2-2 and V is TRBV27; TCRdb picks TRBD2, but there is no DNA to check that call. CDR1 is MNHEY, CDR2 SMNVEV, per germline (reference sequence). The CDR3 sequence is 15 residues long.

This rearrangement joins TRBV5-1 to TRBJ1-1; TCRdb selects TRBD1, and the lack of DNA leaves this call unchecked. The CDR3 has 14 amino acids. Germline-derived CDR1 and CDR2 are SGHRS and YFSETQ. This chain's CDR3 is CASSLGWGYTEAFF.

The chain recombines TRBV3-1 with TRBJ2-5; TCRdb reports TRBD2, a call that lacks DNA to check it against. The CDR3 runs to 14 residues. Germline CDR1 and CDR2: LGHDT and YNNKEL (reference sequence). Here the CDR3 reads CASSSSGGQETQYF.

The J gene is TRBJ2-7, the V gene TRBV7-6; with no DNA, the TCRdb D assignment of TRBD1 cannot be verified. Germline V lookup: CDR1 SGHVS, CDR2 FNYEAQ. The CDR3 runs 15 residues. This chain's CDR3 is CASSLGWDKGYEQYF.

The V and J genes are TRBV7-9 and TRBJ2-3. This CDR3 is 11 amino acids long. Germline-derived CDR1 and CDR2 are SEHNR and FQNEAQ (reference sequence). The CDR3 here is CASGYRDTQYF.